A single sample is the source of the 19 T cell receptor beta chains below, sequenced in a study of neurological immune-mediated disorders (dated 2019 in TCRdb). Receptor amplification or capture employed 5' RACE. Sequenced using an Illumina HiSeq 2500. TCRdb passed the public sequencing reads through fastp at Q25 and MiXCR, retaining productive beta sequences. Each CDR3 protein gets just one entry, which takes the most common genes and DNA from the rows behind it. The sample table lists 32,000 or so distinct CDR3 sequences, 9.5% to 13% of them with a count of one. The top ten clones comprise 5% to 7.5% of the sample. The sequenced sample consisted of PBMCs. Receptor source: a woman in her sixties in good health.

The chain has TRBV12-3 or TRBV12-4 and TRBJ1-2; 7 nucleotides line up with TRBD1. This CDR3 region has 14 residues. The trim removed 6 bases at V and 5 bases at J, leaving 9 bases unmatched. CDR3: CASSGPGQRYGYTF. The CDR3 nucleotides read TGTGCCAGCAGCGGGCCGGGACAGCGATATGGCTACACCTTC.

Many counts were recorded for this clonotype. The V call is TRBV12-3 or TRBV12-4, the J call TRBJ2-5, with D perhaps matching TRBD1 or TRBD2 (5 bases each). The CDR3 is 14 residues long. With 5 bases removed from V and 9 bases from J, the gap between germline ends came to 19 bases. Here the CDR3 reads CASSHRDRRVAQYF. CDR3 bases: TGTGCCAGCAGTCACCGGGACCGAAGGGTGGCCCAGTACTTC.

This clonotype was counted a few times. The CDR3 sequence: CASSQGTGAPDTQYF. The CDR3 DNA is TGCGCCAGCAGCCAAGGGACAGGGGCGCCAGATACGCAGTATTTT. J is TRBJ2-3 and V is TRBV5-1; 10 positions agree with TRBD1. CDR3 length: 15 amino acids. V gave up 4 bases and J gave up 4 bases; unmatched junction bases: 6. CDR1 is SGHRS and CDR2 is YFSETQ in the germline V gene. Combining the CDR3 with reference TRBV5-1 and TRBJ2-3 gives the whole variable domain KAGVTQTPRYLIKTRGQQVTLSCSPISGHRSVSWYQQTPGQGLQFLFEYFSETQRNKGNFPGRFSGRQFSNSRSEMNVSTLELGDSALYLCASSQGTGAPDTQYFGPGTRLTVL.

This clonotype was seen ten or more times. This chain connects TRBV12-3 or TRBV12-4 to TRBJ1-6; 8 bases map to TRBD1. The CDR3 has 14 residues. V trimming: 6 bases; J trimming: 7 bases; junction bases outside the gene matches: 5. CDR3 nucleotides: TGTGCCAGCAGAAGGACAGGGTTGAATTCACCCCTCCACTTT. It is translated as CASRRTGLNSPLHF.

This clonotype has ten or more counts. The V call is TRBV5-1, the J call TRBJ2-1; tentatively, D is TRBD1 or TRBD2 (5 bases each). Germline V gives CDR1 SGHRS, CDR2 YFSETQ. Trimming took off 0 bases at V and 4 bases at J, with 8 bases between the two ends. The CDR3 extends over 14 amino acids. CDR3 region: CASSLGGRYNEQFF. DNA for the CDR3: TGCGCCAGCAGCTTGGGGGGACGGTACAATGAGCAGTTCTTC.

This clonotype was picked up many times. This chain uses TRBV5-1 with TRBJ1-3, with 11 bases lining up with TRBD1. Germline CDR1 is SGHRS and CDR2 is YFSETQ. V dropped 4 bases and J dropped 4; count of bases not matched to a gene: 4. This CDR3 region has 15 residues. CDR3 coding DNA: TGCGCCAGCAGCGTGGGACAGGGGGGAGGAAACACCATATATTTT. It codes for CASSVGQGGGNTIYF.

This clonotype was counted ten times or more. The CDR3 region is CASSLDRGLGFFGYTF. In DNA, the CDR3 is TGCGCCAGCAGCTTGGACAGGGGTTTGGGGTTCTTTGGCTACACCTTC. The gene calls are TRBV5-1 and TRBJ1-2; 7 bases align to TRBD1. V shed 0 bases and J 7 bases; nucleotides not matched to a gene: 12. This CDR3 spans 16 amino acids. Germline CDR1 SGHRS, CDR2 YFSETQ.

Only a few counts were recorded for this clonotype. The genes are TRBV5-1 and TRBJ2-1; D is undetermined. The CDR3 extends over 15 amino acids. The V end lost 0 bases, the J end lost 7 bases, and 14 bases lay between the germline ends. CDR1 and CDR2 (germline): SGHRS, YFSETQ. Here the CDR3 DNA reads TGCGCCAGCAGCTTGGTCGGGTCCCTAGGGAATGAGCAGTTCTTC. Amino acids: CASSLVGSLGNEQFF. Combining the CDR3 with reference TRBV5-1 and TRBJ2-1 gives the whole variable domain KAGVTQTPRYLIKTRGQQVTLSCSPISGHRSVSWYQQTPGQGLQFLFEYFSETQRNKGNFPGRFSGRQFSNSRSEMNVSTLELGDSALYLCASSLVGSLGNEQFFGPGTRLTVL.

This clonotype has a count of ten or more. V gene TRBV20-1 combines with J gene TRBJ1-4, with a weak D call TRBD1 (6 bases). The CDR3 has 16 residues. Germline CDR1 and CDR2: DFQATT and SNEGSKA (reference sequence). The V and J ends lost 6 bases and 0 bases respectively, with 17 bases between them. This chain's CDR3 is CSALQTGASTNEKLFF. As DNA, the CDR3 is TGCAGTGCCCTACAGACAGGAGCCTCAACTAATGAAAAACTGTTTTTT.

This clonotype was seen repeatedly, ten times or more. This chain joins TRBV5-1 and TRBJ2-3; 11 nucleotides align to TRBD2. V lost 3 bases and J lost 3; bases outside the gene matches: 3. Germline CDR1 SGHRS, CDR2 YFSETQ. CDR3 size: 15 residues. The CDR3 DNA reads as TGCGCCAGCAGCTATAGCGGGGGGGCAACAGATACGCAGTATTTT. Residues: CASSYSGGATDTQYF. Combining the CDR3 with reference TRBV5-1 and TRBJ2-3 gives the whole variable domain KAGVTQTPRYLIKTRGQQVTLSCSPISGHRSVSWYQQTPGQGLQFLFEYFSETQRNKGNFPGRFSGRQFSNSRSEMNVSTLELGDSALYLCASSYSGGATDTQYFGPGTRLTVL.

In its sample, this clonotype was seen many times. The chain carries TRBV6-5 and TRBJ2-1; 8 nucleotides agree with TRBD2. The V gene's germline CDR1 is MNHEY and CDR2 SVGAGI. The CDR3 is 15 amino acids. After removal of 6 bases from V and 8 bases from J, the junction contained 12 bases not matched to a gene. In DNA, the CDR3 is TGTGCCAGCAGCCAGATGGGCGGGGGGATCGATGAGCAGTTCTTC. Encoded protein: CASSQMGGGIDEQFF.

This clonotype has a handful of counts. The rearrangement links TRBV28 to TRBJ1-5, with D maybe TRBD1 (6 bases). Germline-derived CDR1 and CDR2 are MDHEN and SYDVKM. V shed 5 bases and J shed 0 bases, with 17 bases lying between them. The CDR3 runs 17 residues. CDR3 amino acids: CASSPGGAGISNQPQHF. The DNA for the CDR3 is TGTGCCAGCAGTCCCGGGGGGGCAGGAATTAGCAATCAGCCCCAGCATTTT.

This clonotype was detected many times. This rearrangement joins TRBV7-2 to TRBJ2-1; 10 bases align to TRBD1. V shed 6 bases, J shed 8 bases, and the junction held 10 bases outside the gene matches. The germline gives CDR1 SGHTA, CDR2 FQGNSA. CDR3 length equals 15 residues. Written as DNA, the CDR3 is TGTGCCAGCAGTCTGTCGGACAGGGGGAGGGATGAGCAGTTCTTC. It encodes CASSLSDRGRDEQFF.

This clonotype appeared many times. The V gene is TRBV29-1, the J gene TRBJ2-1, with 7 bases aligning to TRBD2. J lost 0 bases, V lost 6 bases, and 8 bases had no gene match. This CDR3 region has 15 residues. Germline assignment: CDR1 SQVTM and CDR2 ANQGSEA. In DNA, the CDR3 is TGCAGCGTACCAACTAGCGCCAGCTCCTACAATGAGCAGTTCTTC. Protein: CSVPTSASSYNEQFF.

This clonotype was found many times. The V call is TRBV20-1, the J call TRBJ2-5; D may be TRBD1 or TRBD2 (5 bases each). The CDR3 contains 14 residues. Trimming removed 1 base from V and 5 bases from J, with 14 bases in between. The germline CDR1 and CDR2 sequences are DFQATT and SNEGSKA (reference sequence). This chain's CDR3 is CSARGDLRQETQYF. The CDR3 DNA reads TGCAGTGCTAGAGGGGACCTCCGACAGGAGACCCAGTACTTC.

This clonotype was seen at least ten times. The rearrangement joins TRBV10-3 to TRBJ2-3, with D tentatively TRBD2 (6 bases). The CDR3 has 13 residues. Germline assignment: CDR1 ENHRY and CDR2 SYGVKD. V lost 0 bases to trimming and J lost 11 bases, with 12 bases between them. The CDR3 region has the DNA TGTGCCATCAGTGAGTCGATTCGGGAGCAGCAGTATTTT. It codes for CAISESIREQQYF.

This clonotype has at least ten counts. The chain links TRBV5-1 to TRBJ2-5, with D hard to call. Trimming pared 1 base from V and 4 bases from J, leaving 11 bases between. Germline loops: CDR1 SGHRS, CDR2 YFSETQ. This CDR3 has 14 amino acids. Written as DNA, the CDR3 is TGCGCCAGCAGCTTGATGGGCCCGGCAGAGACCCAGTACTTC. Amino acids: CASSLMGPAETQYF. Using reference TRBV5-1 and TRBJ2-5 for the parts outside the CDR3, the full variable domain is KAGVTQTPRYLIKTRGQQVTLSCSPISGHRSVSWYQQTPGQGLQFLFEYFSETQRNKGNFPGRFSGRQFSNSRSEMNVSTLELGDSALYLCASSLMGPAETQYFGPGTRLLVL.

This clonotype was counted ten times or more. The chain is built from TRBV20-1 and TRBJ1-3, with 8 bases identical to TRBD1. The CDR3 runs 16 residues. CDR1 is DFQATT and CDR2 is SNEGSKA in the germline V gene (reference sequence). V lost 2 bases, J lost 4 bases, and 10 bases stayed unmatched. The CDR3 DNA follows: TGCAGTGCTAGATCCGGACAGGGTAGCGGAGGAAACACCATATATTTT. It yields the protein CSARSGQGSGGNTIYF.

This clonotype was recorded at least ten times. The V gene is TRBV20-1, the J gene TRBJ2-3, with a weak D call TRBD1 (6 bases). V was trimmed by 6 bases and J by 5 bases, leaving 15 bases between them. Germline V gene sequence: CDR1 DFQATT, CDR2 SNEGSKA (reference sequence). The CDR3 loop spans 13 amino acids. In DNA form, the CDR3 reads TGCAGTGCGGAGAAGGGGGTGGAAGATACGCAGTATTTT. It specifies CSAEKGVEDTQYF.